These 5 T cell receptor beta chains share one sample of origin, sequenced in a study of human T cells and chemical hapten exposure. Via MiXCR, TCRdb re-called the RACE reads, giving one row per CDR3 protein. The table records approximately 370,000 distinct CDR3 sequences, about 5% of them present only once. The time point is: pre-sensitization, week 0. Specified treatment: therapeutic diphenylcyclopropenone sensitization with weekly scalp DPC. Material: whole blood, obtained in connection with sensitization to the hapten diphenylcyclopropenone (DPC). Every receptor here comes from a young woman with alopecia areata. Some clones in this sample may be carry-over from other donors' samples.

This clonotype was seen repeatedly, ten times or more. J is TRBJ2-7 and V is TRBV7-8; no firm D call. With 0 bases removed from V and 7 bases from J, the gap between germline ends came to 13 bases. The length of the CDR3 is 14 residues. Germline V gene lookup returns CDR1 SGHVS and CDR2 FQNEAQ. In DNA, the CDR3 is TGTGCCAGCAGCTTAGCACCCGGGTCCCGGGAGCAGTACTTC. Encoded protein: CASSLAPGSREQYF.

This clonotype was observed at least ten times. For the CDR3, the DNA is TGTGCCAGCAGTGAAGCTGGGGGGCCAGGTGATACGCAGTATTTT. It encodes CASSEAGGPGDTQYF. The chain couples TRBV2 to TRBJ2-3; D tentatively fits TRBD1 or TRBD2 (6 bases each). Trimming removed 0 bases from V and 6 bases from J, with 13 bases in between. Germline values: CDR1 SNHLY, CDR2 FYNNEI. The CDR3 has 15 residues.

This chain joins TRBV7-2 and TRBJ2-3; D may match TRBD1 or TRBD2 (6 bases each). V was clipped by 3 bases and J by 5 bases, with 15 bases between them. The CDR3 spans 15 residues. Germline assignment: CDR1 SGHTA and CDR2 FQGNSA. The CDR3 bases are TGTGCCAGCAGCTTTAACCCGGGGGCGATAGATACGCAGTATTTT. Its protein is CASSFNPGAIDTQYF.

This clonotype has just a few counts. The chain uses TRBV10-2 and TRBJ2-3; unclear D gene. Trimming cost V 6 bases and J 0 bases, with 7 bases left between them. CDR1 is WSHSY, CDR2 SAAADI, per germline. The CDR3 is 13 amino acids. The CDR3 DNA follows: TGCGCCAGCAGAGTAACGAGCACAGATACGCAGTATTTT. Protein: CASRVTSTDTQYF.

This clonotype was seen a handful of times. The chain uses TRBV29-1 and TRBJ2-7, with TRBD1 identical over 8 bases. V lost 7 bases and J lost 4; bases outside the gene matches: 9. This CDR3 comprises 13 residues. Germline assignment: CDR1 SQVTM and CDR2 ANQGSEA. This CDR3 reads CSGWGQARYEQYF. CDR3 in DNA: TGCAGCGGGTGGGGACAGGCGAGATACGAGCAGTACTTC.